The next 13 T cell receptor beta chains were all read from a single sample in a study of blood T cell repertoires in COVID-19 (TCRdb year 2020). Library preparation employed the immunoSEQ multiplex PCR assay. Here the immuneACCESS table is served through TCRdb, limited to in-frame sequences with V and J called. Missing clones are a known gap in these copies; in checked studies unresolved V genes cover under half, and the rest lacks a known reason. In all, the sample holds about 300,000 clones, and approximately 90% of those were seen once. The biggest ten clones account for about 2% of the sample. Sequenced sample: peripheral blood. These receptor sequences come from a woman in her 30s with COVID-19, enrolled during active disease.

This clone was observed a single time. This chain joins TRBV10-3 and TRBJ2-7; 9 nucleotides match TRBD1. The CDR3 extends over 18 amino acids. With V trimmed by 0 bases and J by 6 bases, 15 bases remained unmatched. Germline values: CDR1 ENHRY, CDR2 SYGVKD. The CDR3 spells CAISESIGITQGAAEQYF. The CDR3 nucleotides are TGTGCCATCAGTGAGTCGATCGGGATTACACAGGGGGCAGCCGAGCAGTACTTC.

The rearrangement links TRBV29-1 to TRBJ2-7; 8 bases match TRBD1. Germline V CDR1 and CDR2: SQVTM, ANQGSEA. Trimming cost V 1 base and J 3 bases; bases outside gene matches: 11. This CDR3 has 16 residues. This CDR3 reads CSVEADRGRGYYEQYF. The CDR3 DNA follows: TGCAGCGTTGAAGCAGACAGGGGACGTGGTTACTACGAGCAGTACTTC.

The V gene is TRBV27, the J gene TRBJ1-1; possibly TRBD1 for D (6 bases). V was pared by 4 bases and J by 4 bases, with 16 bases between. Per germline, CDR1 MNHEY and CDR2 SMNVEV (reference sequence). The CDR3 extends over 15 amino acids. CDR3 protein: CASSSQQGLGTEAFF. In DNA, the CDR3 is TGTGCCAGCAGTTCCCAACAGGGTTTGGGCACTGAAGCTTTCTTT.

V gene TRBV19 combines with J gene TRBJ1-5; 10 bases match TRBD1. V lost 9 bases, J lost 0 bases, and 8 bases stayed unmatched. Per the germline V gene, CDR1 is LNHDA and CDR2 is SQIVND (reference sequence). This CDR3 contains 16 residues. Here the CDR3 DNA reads TGTGCCAGCTCGGGACAGGGGACTTATAGCAATCAGCCCCAGCATTTT. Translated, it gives CASSGQGTYSNQPQHF.

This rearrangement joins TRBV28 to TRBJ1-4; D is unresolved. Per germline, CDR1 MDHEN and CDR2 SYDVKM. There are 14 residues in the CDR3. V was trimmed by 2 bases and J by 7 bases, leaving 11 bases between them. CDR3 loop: CASSLGGEGEKLFF. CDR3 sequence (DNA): TGTGCCAGCAGTTTAGGCGGGGAAGGTGAAAAACTGTTTTTT.

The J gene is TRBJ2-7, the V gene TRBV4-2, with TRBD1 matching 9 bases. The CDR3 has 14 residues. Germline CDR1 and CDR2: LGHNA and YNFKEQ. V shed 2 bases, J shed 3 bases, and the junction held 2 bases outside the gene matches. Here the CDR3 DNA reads TGTGCCAGCAGCCAACGGGACAGGGACTACGAGCAGTACTTC. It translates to CASSQRDRDYEQYF.

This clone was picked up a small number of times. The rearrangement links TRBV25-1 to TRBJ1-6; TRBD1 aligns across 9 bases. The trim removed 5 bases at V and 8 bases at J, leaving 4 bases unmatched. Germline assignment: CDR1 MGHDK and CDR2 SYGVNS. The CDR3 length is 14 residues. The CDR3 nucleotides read TGTGCCAGCAGTCAGACAGGGGGAGATTCACCCCTCCACTTT. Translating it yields CASSQTGGDSPLHF.

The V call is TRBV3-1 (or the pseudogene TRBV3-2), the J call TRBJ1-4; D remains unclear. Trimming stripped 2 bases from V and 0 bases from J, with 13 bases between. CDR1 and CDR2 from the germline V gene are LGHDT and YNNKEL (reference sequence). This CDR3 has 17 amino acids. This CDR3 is CASSQFGAVATNEKLFF. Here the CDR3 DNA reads TGTGCCAGCAGCCAATTCGGTGCGGTTGCAACTAATGAAAAACTGTTTTTT.

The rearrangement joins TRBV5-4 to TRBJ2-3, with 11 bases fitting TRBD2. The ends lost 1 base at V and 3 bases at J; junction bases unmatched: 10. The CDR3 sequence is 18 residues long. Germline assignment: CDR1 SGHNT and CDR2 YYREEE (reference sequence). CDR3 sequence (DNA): TGTGCCAGCAGCTTGTTGGGTTTAGCGGGAGGGCCAACAGATACGCAGTATTTT. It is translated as CASSLLGLAGGPTDTQYF.

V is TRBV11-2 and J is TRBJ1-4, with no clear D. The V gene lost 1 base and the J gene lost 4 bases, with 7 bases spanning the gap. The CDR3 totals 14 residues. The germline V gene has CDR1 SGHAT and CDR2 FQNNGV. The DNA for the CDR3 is TGTGCCAGCAGCTTAGGGCCAGTTAATGAAAAACTGTTTTTT. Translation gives CASSLGPVNEKLFF.

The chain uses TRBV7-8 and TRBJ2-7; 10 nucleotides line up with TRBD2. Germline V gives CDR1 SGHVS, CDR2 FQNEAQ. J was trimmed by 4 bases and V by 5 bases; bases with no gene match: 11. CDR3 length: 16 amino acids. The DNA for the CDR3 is TGTGCCAGCAGCCCCGGGAGCGGGAGGGCCTCTTACGAGCAGTACTTC. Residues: CASSPGSGRASYEQYF.

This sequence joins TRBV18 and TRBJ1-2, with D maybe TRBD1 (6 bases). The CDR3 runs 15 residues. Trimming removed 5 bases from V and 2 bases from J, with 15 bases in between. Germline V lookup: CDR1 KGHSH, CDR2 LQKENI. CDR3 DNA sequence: TGTGCCAGCTCAAGAGGGCAGGGGTCGAACTATGGCTACACCTTC. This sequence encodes CASSRGQGSNYGYTF. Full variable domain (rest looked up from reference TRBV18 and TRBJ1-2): NAGVMQNPRHLVRRRGQEARLRCSPMKGHSHVYWYRQLPEEGLKFMVYLQKENIIDESGMPKERFSAEFPKEGPSILRIQQVVRGDSAAYFCASSRGQGSNYGYTFGSGTRLTVV.

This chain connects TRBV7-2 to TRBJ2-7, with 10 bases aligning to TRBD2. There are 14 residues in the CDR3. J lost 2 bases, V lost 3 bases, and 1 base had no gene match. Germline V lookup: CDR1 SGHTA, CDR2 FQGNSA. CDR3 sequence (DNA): TGTGCCAGCAGCTTCGGACTAGCGGCCTACGAGCAGTACTTC. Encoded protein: CASSFGLAAYEQYF.